This entry is about one TCR beta chain. The specificity of this receptor is unknown. There are no base qualities to consult, and no much larger clone falls within one base. The treatment or condition label corresponds to: live attenuated yellow fever vaccine strain. A standard Ficoll-Paque protocol was used to isolate PBMCs from peripheral blood. Dynabeads CD4 and CD8 positive selection kits were used to isolate the CD4 and CD8 T-cell fractions. RNA was extracted with TriZol from bulk PBMCs, CD4 and CD8 fractions, and dextramer-positive and dextramer-negative fractions. The sample was run on an Illumina NovaSeq 6000. TCR cDNA was synthesized by 5'RACE template switching, through which a universal primer site and unique molecular identifiers were introduced. Priming of cDNA synthesis was performed from both the TCR alpha and TCR beta constant segments. Library amplification used two PCR steps, and the second PCR step added sample barcodes and sequencing adapters. Libraries were sequenced on Illumina HiSeq 2500 (2x100 bp) or NovaSeq (2x150 bp). Per the authors' processing: MIGEC was used to demultiplex reads and collapse the reads into UMI consensus sequences, and MiXCR was used for V(D)J alignment. Vaccine-responding clonotypes were defined with edgeR using replicate PBMC samples, requiring FDR below 0.01 and a log2 fold change above 5 up to day 15. Bulk clonotypes were assigned CD4 or CD8 identity according to which sequenced CD4 or CD8 repertoire held them at higher abundance. TCRdb reprocessed the public reads (quality trimming at Q25 with fastp, clone calling with MiXCR) and kept in-frame beta chains. Duplicate CDR3 protein sequences are folded into a single record with the most common DNA and genes. The V and J calls shown here were made by TCRdb, not taken from the authors' results. Present in this sample are hundreds of thousands of distinct CDR3 sequences, about 5.2% of which were seen just once. The ten most abundant clones make up around 3.3% of the sample.

The source of the sample is a study of T cells after yellow fever vaccination (dated by TCRdb to about 2019). In the study overall: The SMART-Seq v4 Ultra Low Input RNA kit was used to prepare libraries from fractions with low cell numbers. Bulk TCR alpha and beta repertoires were sequenced longitudinally to track T-cell clones before and after primary and booster YFV17D yellow fever vaccination. Blood was collected at multiple timepoints before and after primary and secondary immunization, and bulk PBMC replicates and cell subsets were isolated. The cohort comprised two healthy male donors, one aged 18 to 29 and one aged 30 to 40 years. Findings and caveats that apply to the study as a whole: After the booster, most clones that had expanded after primary vaccination were detected again (around 96% of CD4 and more than 85% of CD8), suggesting broad maintenance of memory. FACS-sorted repertoires could contain abundant contaminating clonotypes from the bulk population, so computational filtering was required. Because the study included only two donors, the extent to which the findings can be generalized is limited. The secondary T-cell response was weaker than the primary response but faster, peaking on day 5 instead of day 15. A small share of clonotypes occurred in both CD4 and CD8 compartments, likely arising from convergent recombination.

This clonotype was sampled from a man between 18 and 29 years old who received the YFV17D yellow fever vaccine. The material sequenced was CD4+ T cells sorted from PBMCs, taken on the day of the yellow fever booster vaccination.

The sequenced DNA is TGTGCCAGCAGCCAGCTAGGGACCGGGGAGCTGTTTTTT. It is translated as CASSQLGTGELFF. The chain is made from TRBV3-1 and TRBJ2-2; there is no confident call for the D gene. V and J lose 3 bases and 5 bases, and a span of 7 bases separates them. Based on the germline V gene (reference sequence), the CDR1 and CDR2 sequences are LGHDT and YNNKEL. The CDR3 goes from the cysteine to the phenylalanine over 13 residues. Only the CDR3 portion is preserved as DNA: 39 bases, with reading frame beginning at the first base.